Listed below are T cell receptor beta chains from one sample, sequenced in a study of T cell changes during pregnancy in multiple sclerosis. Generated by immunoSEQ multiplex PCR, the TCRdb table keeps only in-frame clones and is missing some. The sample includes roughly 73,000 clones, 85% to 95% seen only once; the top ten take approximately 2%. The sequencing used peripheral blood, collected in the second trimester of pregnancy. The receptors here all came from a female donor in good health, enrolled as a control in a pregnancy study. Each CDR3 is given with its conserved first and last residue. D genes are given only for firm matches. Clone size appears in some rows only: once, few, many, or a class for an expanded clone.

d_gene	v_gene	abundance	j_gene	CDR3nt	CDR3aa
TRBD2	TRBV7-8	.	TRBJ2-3	TGTGCCAGCAGCCATAGAGCGGGGCACATAGACACAGATACGCAGTATTTT	CASSHRAGHIDTDTQYF
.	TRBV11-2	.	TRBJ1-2	TGTGCCAGCAGCCCGAGACAGGCCTCCTTAGGCTATGGCTACACCTTC	CASSPRQASLGYGYTF
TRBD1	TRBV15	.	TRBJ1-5	TGTGCCACCAGCAGAGGGAAGCGGGGGACAGGGACCCAGCATTTT	CATSRGKRGTGTQHF
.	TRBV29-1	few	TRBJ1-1	TGCAGTGGGGGGGTAGGGACTGAAGCTTTCTTT	CSGGVGTEAFF
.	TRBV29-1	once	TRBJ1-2	TGCAGCGTTGATTTCCATAACTATGGCTACACCTTC	CSVDFHNYGYTF
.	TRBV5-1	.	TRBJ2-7	TGCGCCAGCAGCCCAGGGAACAGGAGCTCCTACGAGCAGTACTTC	CASSPGNRSSYEQYF
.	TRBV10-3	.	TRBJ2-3	TGTGCCATCAGTGTCACGGGTCGAGATACGCAGTATTTT	CAISVTGRDTQYF
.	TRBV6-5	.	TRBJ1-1	TGTGCCAGCAAGTCCGTTGACAGCCTTTACACTGAAGCTTTCTTT	CASKSVDSLYTEAFF
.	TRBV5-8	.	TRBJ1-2	TGTGCCAGCAGCCACGAAGTCGCGGGGACTAGTGGCTACACCTTC	CASSHEVAGTSGYTF
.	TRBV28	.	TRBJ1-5	TGTGCCAGCAGTTTATTACTCCAGCCCCAGCATTTT	CASSLLLQPQHF
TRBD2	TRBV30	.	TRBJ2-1	TGTGCCTGGATACTCTCGGGACTAGGAAACAATGAGCAGTTCTTC	CAWILSGLGNNEQFF
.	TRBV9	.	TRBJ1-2	TGTGCCAGCAGCGTTAAGGCTAGCGGTGGCTACACCTTC	CASSVKASGGYTF
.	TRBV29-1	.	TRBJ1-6	TGCAGCGTCAGCGGGGGAGTTTATAATTCACCCCTCCACTTT	CSVSGGVYNSPLHF
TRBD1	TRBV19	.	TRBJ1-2	TGTGCCAGCCGAGGTTCTAAAACAGGGGGTTATGGCTACACCTTC	CASRGSKTGGYGYTF
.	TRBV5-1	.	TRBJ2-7	TGCGCCAGCAGCGCGCTAACCTACGAGCAGTACTTC	CASSALTYEQYF
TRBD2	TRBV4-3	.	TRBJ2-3	TGCGCCAGCAGCCAAGACGGAGGACTAGGGGTGGCAGATACGCAGTATTTT	CASSQDGGLGVADTQYF
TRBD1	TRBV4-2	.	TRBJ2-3	TGTGCCAGCAGCCGCAACACCAGGGGGCGCGCCGCAGATACGCAGTATTTT	CASSRNTRGRAADTQYF
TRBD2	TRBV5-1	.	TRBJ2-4	TGCGCCAGCAGCCTTGGGGTCGGGAGGGAAAACATTCAGTACTTC	CASSLGVGRENIQYF
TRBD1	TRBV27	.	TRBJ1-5	TGTGCCAGCAGCCCTGGAGGGGGGACAGGACCCCAGCATTTT	CASSPGGGTGPQHF
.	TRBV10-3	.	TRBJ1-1	TGTGCCATCGGGGCGGGGGTGACTGAAGCTTTCTTT	CAIGAGVTEAFF
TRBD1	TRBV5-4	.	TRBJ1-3	TGTGCCAGCAGCTTGGAATGGCAGGGGGTCCCCTCTGGAAACACCATATATTTT	CASSLEWQGVPSGNTIYF
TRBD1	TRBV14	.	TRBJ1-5	TGTGCCAGCAGCCAATACAGGGGTCAGCCCCAGCATTTT	CASSQYRGQPQHF
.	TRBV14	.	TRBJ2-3	TGTGCCAGCAGCCAAGCTAGCGCCCCGGGGGATACGCAGTATTTT	CASSQASAPGDTQYF
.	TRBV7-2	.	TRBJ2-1	TGTGCCAGCAGCCTCAGTTCGAGCGGGAATGAGCAGTTCTTC	CASSLSSSGNEQFF
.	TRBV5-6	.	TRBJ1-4	TGTGCCAGCAGCTTTTCTGCGGGGTTCATCCTTGAAAAACTGTTTTTT	CASSFSAGFILEKLFF
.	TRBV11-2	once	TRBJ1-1	TGTGCCAGCAGCTGGCAGGGAAGGGACACTGAAGCTTTCTTT	CASSWQGRDTEAFF
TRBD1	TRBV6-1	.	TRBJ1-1	TGTGCCAGCAGGACGACAGGGGGTACTGAAGCTTTCTTT	CASRTTGGTEAFF
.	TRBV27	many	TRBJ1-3	TGTGCCAGCAGTTTATCTACTGGAAACACCATATATTTT	CASSLSTGNTIYF
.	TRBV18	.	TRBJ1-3	TGTGCCAGCTCACCTGGACAGAACTCTGGAAACACCATATATTTT	CASSPGQNSGNTIYF
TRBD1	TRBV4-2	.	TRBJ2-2	TGTGCCAGCAGCCAAGAGGGACAGGGGGAGAACACCGGGGAGCTGTTTTTT	CASSQEGQGENTGELFF
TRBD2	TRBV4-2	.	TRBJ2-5	TGTGCCAGCAGCCAAGAAGCTAGCGGGGGGGCTGAGACCCAGTACTTC	CASSQEASGGAETQYF
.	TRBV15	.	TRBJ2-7	TGTGCCACCAGCAGACGGGATCCTTACGAGCAGTACTTC	CATSRRDPYEQYF
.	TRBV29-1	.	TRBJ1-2	TGCAGCGTTGTTCCCTCCCCCCTATATGGCTACACCTTC	CSVVPSPLYGYTF
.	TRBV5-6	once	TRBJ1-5	TGTGCCAGCAGCTTGTTCGGGTCCGGCGGCAATCAGCCCCAGCATTTT	CASSLFGSGGNQPQHF
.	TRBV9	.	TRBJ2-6	TGTGCCAGCAGCGGATGGGCGCCCCGTTCTGGGGCCAACGTCCTGACTTTC	CASSGWAPRSGANVLTF
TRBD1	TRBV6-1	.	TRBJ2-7	TGTGCCAGCGCTTGGGACAGGACCTACGAGCAGTACTTC	CASAWDRTYEQYF
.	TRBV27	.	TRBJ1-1	TGTGCCAGCAGACAGGCGTGGGCGAGGAACACTGAAGCTTTCTTT	CASRQAWARNTEAFF
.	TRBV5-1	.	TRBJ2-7	TGCGCCAGCGCCTACTTCCCCGGGGCCTACGAGCAGTACTTC	CASAYFPGAYEQYF
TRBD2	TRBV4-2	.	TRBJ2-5	TGTGCCAGCGGTTCCGCACGACTAGCGGGGGGACAAGAGACCCAGTACTTC	CASGSARLAGGQETQYF
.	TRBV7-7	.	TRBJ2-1	TGTGCTAGCAGCGTCACGACTAGTCACAATGAGCAGTTCTTC	CASSVTTSHNEQFF
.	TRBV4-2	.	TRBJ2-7	TGTGCCAGCAGCCAAGTCGAGGAGCAGTACTTC	CASSQVEEQYF